The rows below give T cell receptor beta chains drawn from one sample of a study of beta chain features in type 1 diabetes. TCRdb's copy holds only in-frame clones and misses some; the assay was immunoSEQ multiplex PCR. The table has a few hundred thousand clones, about 14% seen once. What was sequenced was naive CD4+ T cells from blood. Receptors were obtained from a woman under 30 with type 1 diabetes. Each CDR3 is given with its conserved first and last residue. The D gene is left open where the match is weak.

D: -
V: TRBV5-1
CDR3: CASSSSTGLGRYTF

D: TRBD1
V: TRBV19
CDR3: CASSMSGTGLAGANVLTF

D: -
V: TRBV30
CDR3: CAWSLYKANYGYTF

D: TRBD1
V: TRBV19
CDR3: CASSRTGDNYGYTF

D: -
V: TRBV18
CDR3: CASSPRTERNEQFF

D: TRBD2
V: TRBV5-1
CDR3: CASKEAGGETQYF

D: -
V: TRBV19
CDR3: CASSPRANTGELFF

D: TRBD1
V: TRBV19
CDR3: CASTPGTGVAGYTF

D: TRBD2
V: TRBV4-3
CDR3: CASSQVAGVETQYF

D: TRBD1
V: TRBV7-2
CDR3: CASSFGQGRETQYF

D: -
V: TRBV18
CDR3: CASSPPLSGYNEQFF

D: -
V: TRBV5-1
CDR3: CASSRGTDPGELFF

D: -
V: TRBV7-2
CDR3: CASSLALRTGELFF

D: TRBD1
V: TRBV11-2
CDR3: CATLGQDYNEQFF

D: -
V: TRBV5-1
CDR3: CASSLGEPNQPQHF

D: -
V: TRBV18
CDR3: CASSSGSQKNNEKLFF

D: -
V: TRBV5-1
CDR3: CASSLDKTGTDTQYF

D: -
V: TRBV28
CDR3: CASSSLPIGKLFF

D: TRBD1
V: TRBV2
CDR3: CASSEQGFSGNTIYF

D: -
V: TRBV5-4
CDR3: CASSLGGNVADTQYF

D: -
V: TRBV9
CDR3: CASSFDTGYTEAFF

D: -
V: TRBV5-1
CDR3: CASSWPYFQGGTYEQYF

D: -
V: TRBV9
CDR3: CASSTTSSTYNEQFF

D: TRBD1
V: TRBV30
CDR3: CAWRTGLLQETQYF

D: -
V: TRBV18
CDR3: CASSNNLETQYF

D: -
V: TRBV5-4
CDR3: CASSLEEGWYNEQFF

D: -
V: TRBV27
CDR3: CASSFGPSEDEQYF

D: TRBD2
V: TRBV4-3
CDR3: CASSQTLTSGRSGNEQFF

D: -
V: TRBV29-1
CDR3: CSVSGSGANVLTF

D: -
V: TRBV28
CDR3: CASATGGELFF

D: -
V: TRBV6-5
CDR3: CASSYAGANTEAFF

D: -
V: TRBV21-1
CDR3: CASSSRDSRTEQYF

D: TRBD1
V: TRBV4-1
CDR3: CASSQPTGKNTEAFF

D: -
V: TRBV19
CDR3: CASNRIGETQYF

D: TRBD1
V: TRBV2
CDR3: CASSSGQANQPQHF

D: -
V: TRBV5-4
CDR3: CASSSQGNTDTQYF

D: -
V: TRBV29-1
CDR3: CSVGGTAYGYTF

D: -
V: TRBV7-9
CDR3: CASSAGQKEVDEQFF

D: -
V: TRBV13
CDR3: CASSTRPSVGAFF

D: TRBD2
V: TRBV2
CDR3: CASTAGGKETQYF

D: TRBD1
V: TRBV4-1
CDR3: CASSQGTGGDYGYTF

D: TRBD1
V: TRBV5-1
CDR3: CASSLAGQGYNEQFF

D: TRBD1
V: TRBV4-3
CDR3: CASSPRQGSLVRNEQFF

D: TRBD1
V: TRBV5-1
CDR3: CASSLVRGLTEAFF

D: TRBD2
V: TRBV30
CDR3: CAWDGTSGTTGELFF

D: TRBD1
V: TRBV18
CDR3: CASSPEDRPDTQYF

D: TRBD2
V: TRBV19
CDR3: CASSMTGLAGDHHEQFF

D: -
V: TRBV7-9
CDR3: CASSRSQGLDEQYF

D: -
V: TRBV2
CDR3: CASSEGGSSYTF

D: TRBD2
V: TRBV28
CDR3: CASSLTSLRETQYF

D: -
V: TRBV18
CDR3: CASSELETKNIQYF

D: -
V: TRBV27
CDR3: CASSLSAVNYGYTF

D: -
V: TRBV7-9
CDR3: CASSLVFPSTGELFF

D: TRBD2
V: TRBV27
CDR3: CASSIRGVLAVDTQYF

D: TRBD1
V: TRBV5-1
CDR3: CASRTGPTDTQYF